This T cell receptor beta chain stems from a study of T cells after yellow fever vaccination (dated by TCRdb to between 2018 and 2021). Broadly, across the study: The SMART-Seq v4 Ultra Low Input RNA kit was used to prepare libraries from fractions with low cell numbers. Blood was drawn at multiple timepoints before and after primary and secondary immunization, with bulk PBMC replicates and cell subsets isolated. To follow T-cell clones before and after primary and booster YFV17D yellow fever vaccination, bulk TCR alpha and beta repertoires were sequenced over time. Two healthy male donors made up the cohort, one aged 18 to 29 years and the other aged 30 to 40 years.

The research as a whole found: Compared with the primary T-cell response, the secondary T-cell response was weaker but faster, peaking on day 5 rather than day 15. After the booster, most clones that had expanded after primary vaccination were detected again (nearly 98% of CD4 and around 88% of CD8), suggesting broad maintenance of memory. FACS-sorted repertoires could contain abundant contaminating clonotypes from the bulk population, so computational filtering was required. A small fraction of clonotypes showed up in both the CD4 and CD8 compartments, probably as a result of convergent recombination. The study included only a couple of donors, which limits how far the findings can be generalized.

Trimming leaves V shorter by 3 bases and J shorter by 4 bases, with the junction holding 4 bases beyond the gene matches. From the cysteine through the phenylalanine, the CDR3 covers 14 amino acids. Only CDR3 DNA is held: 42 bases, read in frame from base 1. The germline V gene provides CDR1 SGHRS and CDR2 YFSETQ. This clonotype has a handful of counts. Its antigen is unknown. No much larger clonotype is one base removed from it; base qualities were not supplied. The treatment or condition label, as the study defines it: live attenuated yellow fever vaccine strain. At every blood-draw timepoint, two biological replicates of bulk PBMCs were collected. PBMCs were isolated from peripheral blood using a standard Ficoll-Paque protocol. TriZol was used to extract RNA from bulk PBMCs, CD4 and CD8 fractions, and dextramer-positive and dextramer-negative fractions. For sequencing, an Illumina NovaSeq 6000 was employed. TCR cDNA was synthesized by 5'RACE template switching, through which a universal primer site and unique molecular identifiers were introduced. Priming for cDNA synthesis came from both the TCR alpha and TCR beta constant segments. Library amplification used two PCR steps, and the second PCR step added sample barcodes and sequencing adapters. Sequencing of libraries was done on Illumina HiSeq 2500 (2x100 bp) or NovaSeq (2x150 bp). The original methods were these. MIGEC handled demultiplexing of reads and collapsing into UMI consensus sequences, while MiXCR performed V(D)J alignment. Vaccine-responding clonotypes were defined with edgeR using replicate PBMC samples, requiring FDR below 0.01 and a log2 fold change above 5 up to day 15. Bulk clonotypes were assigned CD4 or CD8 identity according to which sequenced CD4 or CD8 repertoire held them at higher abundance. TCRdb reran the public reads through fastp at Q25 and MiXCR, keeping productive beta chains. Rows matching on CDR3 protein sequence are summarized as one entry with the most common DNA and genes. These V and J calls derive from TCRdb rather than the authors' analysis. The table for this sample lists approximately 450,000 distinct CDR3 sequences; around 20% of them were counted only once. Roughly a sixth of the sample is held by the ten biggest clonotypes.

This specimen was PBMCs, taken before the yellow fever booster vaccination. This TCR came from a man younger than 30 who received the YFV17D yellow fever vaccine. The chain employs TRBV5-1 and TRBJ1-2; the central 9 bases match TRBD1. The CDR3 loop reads CASSSVTGGYGYTF. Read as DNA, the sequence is TGCGCCAGCAGCTCGGTGACAGGGGGCTATGGCTACACCTTC.